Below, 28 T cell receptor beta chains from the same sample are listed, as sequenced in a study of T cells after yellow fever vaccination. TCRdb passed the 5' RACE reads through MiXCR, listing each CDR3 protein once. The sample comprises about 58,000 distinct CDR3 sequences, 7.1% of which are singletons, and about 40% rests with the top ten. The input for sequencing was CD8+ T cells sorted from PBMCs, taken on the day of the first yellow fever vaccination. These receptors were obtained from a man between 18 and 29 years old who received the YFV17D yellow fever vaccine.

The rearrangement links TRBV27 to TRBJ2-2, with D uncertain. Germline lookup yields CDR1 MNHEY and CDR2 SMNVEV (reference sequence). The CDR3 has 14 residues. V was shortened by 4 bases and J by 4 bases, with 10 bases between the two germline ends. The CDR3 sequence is CASSSFPLTGELFF. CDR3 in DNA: TGTGCCAGCAGTTCGTTCCCCCTCACCGGGGAGCTGTTTTTT.

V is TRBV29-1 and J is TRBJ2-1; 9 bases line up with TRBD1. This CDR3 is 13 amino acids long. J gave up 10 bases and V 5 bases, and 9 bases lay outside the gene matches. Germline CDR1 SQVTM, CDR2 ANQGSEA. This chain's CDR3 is CSVCIQGAGEQFF. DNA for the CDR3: TGCAGCGTTTGTATACAGGGGGCTGGGGAGCAGTTCTTC.

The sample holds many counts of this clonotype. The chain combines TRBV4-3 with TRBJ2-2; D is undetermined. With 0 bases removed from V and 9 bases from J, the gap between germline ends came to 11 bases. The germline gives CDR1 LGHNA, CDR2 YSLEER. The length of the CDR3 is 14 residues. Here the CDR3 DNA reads TGCGCCAGCAGCCAAGAGGCACTCATACGGGAGCTGTTTTTT. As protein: CASSQEALIRELFF.

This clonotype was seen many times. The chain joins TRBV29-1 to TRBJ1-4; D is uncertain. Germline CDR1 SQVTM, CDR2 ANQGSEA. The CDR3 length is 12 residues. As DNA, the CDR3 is TGCGTCGTTCGGGAGCTTAATGAAAAACTGTTTTTT. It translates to CVVRELNEKLFF.

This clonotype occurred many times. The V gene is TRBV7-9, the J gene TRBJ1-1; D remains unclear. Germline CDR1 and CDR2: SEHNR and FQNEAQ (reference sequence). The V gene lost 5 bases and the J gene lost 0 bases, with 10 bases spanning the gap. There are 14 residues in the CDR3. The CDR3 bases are TGTGCCAGCAGCGGAGGCTACCTGAACACTGAAGCTTTCTTT. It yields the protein CASSGGYLNTEAFF.

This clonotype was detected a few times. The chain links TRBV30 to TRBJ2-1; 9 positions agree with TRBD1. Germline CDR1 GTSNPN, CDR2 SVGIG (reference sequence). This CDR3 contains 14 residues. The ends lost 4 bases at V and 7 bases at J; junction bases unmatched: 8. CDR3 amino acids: CAWTAGTGLNEQFF. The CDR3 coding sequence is TGTGCCTGGACCGCCGGGACAGGGTTGAATGAGCAGTTCTTC.

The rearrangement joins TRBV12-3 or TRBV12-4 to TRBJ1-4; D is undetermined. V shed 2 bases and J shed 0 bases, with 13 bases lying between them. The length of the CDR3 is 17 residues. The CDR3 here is CASSLWGGDATNEKLFF. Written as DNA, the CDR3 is TGTGCCAGCAGTTTATGGGGTGGGGATGCAACTAATGAAAAACTGTTTTTT.

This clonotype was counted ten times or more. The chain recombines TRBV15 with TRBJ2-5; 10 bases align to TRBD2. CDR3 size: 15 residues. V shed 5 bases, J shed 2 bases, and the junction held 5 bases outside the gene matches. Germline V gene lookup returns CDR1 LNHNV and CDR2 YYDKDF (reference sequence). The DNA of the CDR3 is TGTGCCACCAGCTTTGGACTAGCGGATCAAGAGACCCAGTACTTC. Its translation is CATSFGLADQETQYF.

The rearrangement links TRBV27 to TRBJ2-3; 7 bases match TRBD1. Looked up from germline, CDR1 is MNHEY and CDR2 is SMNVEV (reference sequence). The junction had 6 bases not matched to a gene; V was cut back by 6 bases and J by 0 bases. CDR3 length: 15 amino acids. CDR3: CASRRGLSSTDTQYF. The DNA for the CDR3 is TGTGCCAGCAGAAGGGGGCTTTCTAGCACAGATACGCAGTATTTT.

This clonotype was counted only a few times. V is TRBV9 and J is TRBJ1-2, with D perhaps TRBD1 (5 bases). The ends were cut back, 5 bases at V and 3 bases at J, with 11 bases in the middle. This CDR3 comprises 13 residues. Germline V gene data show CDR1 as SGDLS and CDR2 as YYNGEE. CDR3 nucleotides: TGTGCCAGCAGTCGCAGGGAGGACTATGGCTACACCTTC. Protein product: CASSRREDYGYTF.

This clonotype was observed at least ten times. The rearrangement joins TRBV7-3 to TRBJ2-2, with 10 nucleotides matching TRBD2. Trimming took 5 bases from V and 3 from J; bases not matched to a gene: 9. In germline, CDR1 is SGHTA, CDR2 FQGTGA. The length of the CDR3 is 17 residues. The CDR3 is CASSTSGTSVYTGELFF. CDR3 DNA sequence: TGTGCCAGCAGCACCTCCGGGACTAGCGTTTACACCGGGGAGCTGTTTTTT.

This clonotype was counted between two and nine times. The CDR3 sequence: CASRGDRDGGGEQFF. The CDR3 DNA reads as TGTGCCAGCAGGGGGGACAGGGACGGGGGCGGTGAGCAGTTCTTC. The chain is built from TRBV12-3 or TRBV12-4 and TRBJ2-1; 9 bases line up with TRBD1. V lost 6 bases and J lost 9; bases outside the gene matches: 12. The CDR3 is 15 amino acids.

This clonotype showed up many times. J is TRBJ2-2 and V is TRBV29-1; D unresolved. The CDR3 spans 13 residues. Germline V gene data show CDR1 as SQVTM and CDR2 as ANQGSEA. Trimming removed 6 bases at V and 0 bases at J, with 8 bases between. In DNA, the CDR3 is TGCAGCGTCGAGGTAACGAACACCGGGGAGCTGTTTTTT. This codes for CSVEVTNTGELFF.

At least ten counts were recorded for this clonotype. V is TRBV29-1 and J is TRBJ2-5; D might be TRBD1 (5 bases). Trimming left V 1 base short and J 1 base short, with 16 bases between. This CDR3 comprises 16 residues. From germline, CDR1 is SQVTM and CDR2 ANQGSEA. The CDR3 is CSVEGPIGHIQETQYF. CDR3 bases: TGCAGCGTTGAAGGCCCCATTGGACATATCCAAGAGACCCAGTACTTC.

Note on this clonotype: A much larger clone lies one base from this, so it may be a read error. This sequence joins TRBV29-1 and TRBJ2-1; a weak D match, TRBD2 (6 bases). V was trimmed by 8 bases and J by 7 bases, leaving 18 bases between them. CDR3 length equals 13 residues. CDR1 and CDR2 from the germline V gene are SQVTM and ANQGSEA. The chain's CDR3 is CSLRRGLQNEQFF. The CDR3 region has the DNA TGCAGCCTGAGAAGGGGACTCCAAAATGAGCAGTTCTTC.

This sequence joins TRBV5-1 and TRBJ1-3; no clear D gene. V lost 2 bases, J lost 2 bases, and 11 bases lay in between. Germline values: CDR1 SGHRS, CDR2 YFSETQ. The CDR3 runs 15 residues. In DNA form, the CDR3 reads TGCGCCAGCAGCTTAGTAGGCCTAACTGGAAACACCATATATTTT. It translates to CASSLVGLTGNTIYF.

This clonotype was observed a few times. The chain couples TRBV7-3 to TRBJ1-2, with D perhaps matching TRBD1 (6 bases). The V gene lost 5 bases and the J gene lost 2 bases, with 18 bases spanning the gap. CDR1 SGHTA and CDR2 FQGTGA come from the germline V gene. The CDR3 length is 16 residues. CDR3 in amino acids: CASSAGPRGSNYGYTF. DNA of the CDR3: TGTGCCAGCAGCGCCGGGCCCAGGGGATCCAACTATGGCTACACCTTC.

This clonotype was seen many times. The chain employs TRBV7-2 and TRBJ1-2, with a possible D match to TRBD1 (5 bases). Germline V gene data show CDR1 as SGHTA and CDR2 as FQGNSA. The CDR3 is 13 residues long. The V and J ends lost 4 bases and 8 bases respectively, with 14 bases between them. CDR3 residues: CASSSTAGGGYTF. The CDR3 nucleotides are TGTGCCAGCAGCTCGACAGCCGGAGGAGGCTACACCTTC.

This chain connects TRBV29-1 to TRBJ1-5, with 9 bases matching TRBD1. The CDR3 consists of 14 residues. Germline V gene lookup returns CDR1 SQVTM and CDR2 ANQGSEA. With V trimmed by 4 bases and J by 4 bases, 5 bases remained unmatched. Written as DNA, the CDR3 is TGCAGCGTTGGACAGGGGGTAGGGAATCAGCCCCAGCATTTT. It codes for CSVGQGVGNQPQHF.

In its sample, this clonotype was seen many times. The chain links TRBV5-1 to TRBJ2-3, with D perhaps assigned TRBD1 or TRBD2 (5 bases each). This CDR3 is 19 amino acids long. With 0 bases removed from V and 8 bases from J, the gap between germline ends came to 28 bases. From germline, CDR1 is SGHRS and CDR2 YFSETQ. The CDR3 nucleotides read TGCGCCAGCAGCTTGGGAGGGGCTAAACTAACGATTCTCTTAACTACGCAGTATTTT. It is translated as CASSLGGAKLTILLTTQYF.

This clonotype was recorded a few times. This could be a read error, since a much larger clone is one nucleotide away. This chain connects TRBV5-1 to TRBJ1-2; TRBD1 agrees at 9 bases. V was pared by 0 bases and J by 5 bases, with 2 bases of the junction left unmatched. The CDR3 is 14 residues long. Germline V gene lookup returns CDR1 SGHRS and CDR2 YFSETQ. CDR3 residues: CASSLGQGEYGYTF. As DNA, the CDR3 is TGCGCCAGCAGCTTGGGACAGGGGGAGTATGGCTACACCTTC. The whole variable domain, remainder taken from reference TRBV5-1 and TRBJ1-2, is KAGVTQTPRYLIKTRGQQVTLSCSPISGHRSVSWYQQTPGQGLQFLFEYFSETQRNKGNFPGRFSGRQFSNSRSEMNVSTLELGDSALYLCASSLGQGEYGYTFGSGTRLTVV.

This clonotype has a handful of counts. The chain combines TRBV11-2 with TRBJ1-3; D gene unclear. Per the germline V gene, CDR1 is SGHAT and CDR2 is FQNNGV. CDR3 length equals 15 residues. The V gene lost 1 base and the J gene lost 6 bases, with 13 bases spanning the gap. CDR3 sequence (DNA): TGTGCCAGCAGCTTAGGAGCCGGTGCCGAAAACACCATATATTTT. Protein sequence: CASSLGAGAENTIYF.

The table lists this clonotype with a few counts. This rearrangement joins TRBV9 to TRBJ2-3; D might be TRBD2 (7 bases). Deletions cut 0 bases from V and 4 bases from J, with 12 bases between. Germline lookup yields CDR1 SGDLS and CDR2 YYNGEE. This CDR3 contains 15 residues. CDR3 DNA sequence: TGTGCCAGCAGCGTAGGAAGGGGGGGCTCAGATACGCAGTATTTT. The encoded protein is CASSVGRGGSDTQYF.

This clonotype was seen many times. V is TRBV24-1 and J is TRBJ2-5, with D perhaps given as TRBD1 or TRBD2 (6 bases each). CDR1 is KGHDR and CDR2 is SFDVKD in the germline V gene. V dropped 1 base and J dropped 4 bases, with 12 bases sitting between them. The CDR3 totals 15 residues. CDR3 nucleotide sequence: TGTGCCACCAGTGATTTTACGGGGGCGCGAGAGACCCAGTACTTC. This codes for CATSDFTGARETQYF.

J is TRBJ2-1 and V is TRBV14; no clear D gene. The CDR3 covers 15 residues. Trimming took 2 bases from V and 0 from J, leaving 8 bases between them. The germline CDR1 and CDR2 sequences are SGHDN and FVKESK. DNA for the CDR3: TGTGCCAGCAGCCAATATAAAAGCTCCTACAATGAGCAGTTCTTC. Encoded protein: CASSQYKSSYNEQFF.

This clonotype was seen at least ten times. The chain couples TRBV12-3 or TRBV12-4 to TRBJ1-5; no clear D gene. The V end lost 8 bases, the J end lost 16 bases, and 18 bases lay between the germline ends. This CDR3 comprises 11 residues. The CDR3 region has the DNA TGTGCCAGCTCATTTGGTCAGATCTTACATTTT. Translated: CASSFGQILHF.

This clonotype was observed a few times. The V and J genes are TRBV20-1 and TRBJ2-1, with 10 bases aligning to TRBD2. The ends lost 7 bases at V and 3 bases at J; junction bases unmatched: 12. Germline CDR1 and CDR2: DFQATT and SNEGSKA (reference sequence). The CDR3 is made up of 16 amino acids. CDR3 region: CSVSTESGGGYNEQFF. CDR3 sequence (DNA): TGCAGTGTTAGCACGGAAAGCGGGGGGGGCTACAATGAGCAGTTCTTC.

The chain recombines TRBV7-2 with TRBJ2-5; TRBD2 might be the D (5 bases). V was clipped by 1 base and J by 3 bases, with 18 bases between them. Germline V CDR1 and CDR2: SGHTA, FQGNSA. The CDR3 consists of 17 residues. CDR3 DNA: TGTGCCAGCAGCTTAGTCGGGGTGATGCGGTATGAAGAGACCCAGTACTTC. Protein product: CASSLVGVMRYEETQYF.